The rows below give T cell receptor beta chains drawn from one sample of a study of blood T cells in healthy people across ages. TCRdb re-called the 5' RACE reads with MiXCR, one entry per CDR3 protein. The table shows about 780,000 distinct CDR3 sequences, with around half occurring only once. Specimen: blood. Every receptor here comes from a man older than 75 in good health. Each CDR3 is given with its conserved first and last residue. D genes are given only for firm matches. Size is omitted from some rows. Given values are once, few, many or a class for expanded clones.

j_gene | abundance | d_gene | v_gene | CDR3aa | CDR3nt
TRBJ2-3 | . | . | TRBV5-1 | CASSLTPRDTDTQYF | TGCGCCAGCAGCTTGACACCGCGGGACACAGATACGCAGTATTTT
TRBJ2-2 | . | . | TRBV14 | CASSSDIQNTGELFF | TGTGCCAGCAGCTCGGACATCCAGAACACCGGGGAGCTGTTTTTT
TRBJ2-2 | . | TRBD2 | TRBV20-1 | CSARDRGTSGSTGELFF | TGCAGTGCTAGAGATCGCGGGACTAGCGGGAGCACCGGGGAGCTGTTTTTT
TRBJ2-5 | . | TRBD1 | TRBV18 | CASSPQDRIETQYF | TGTGCCAGCTCACCACAGGACAGGATAGAGACCCAGTACTTC
TRBJ2-1 | . | TRBD2 | TRBV10-3 | CVIRSSGSIDEQFF | TGTGTCATCAGGTCTAGCGGGAGTATCGATGAGCAGTTCTTC
TRBJ2-5 | few | TRBD1 | TRBV5-1 | CASSLVGGGFQETQYF | TGCGCCAGCAGCTTGGTAGGGGGCGGCTTCCAAGAGACCCAGTACTTC
TRBJ2-1 | many | TRBD2 | TRBV11-3 | CASSRPLRELDEQFF | TGTGCCAGCAGCCGCCCGTTGCGGGAGTTGGATGAGCAGTTCTTC
TRBJ2-1 | many | TRBD1 | TRBV7-2 | CASSAPGTGKNEQFF | TGTGCCAGCAGCGCGCCCGGGACAGGGAAAAATGAGCAGTTCTTC
TRBJ1-1 | few | TRBD1 | TRBV7-8 | CASSSPGQKAFF | TGTGCCAGCAGCTCGCCGGGACAGAAAGCTTTCTTT
TRBJ2-7 | many | TRBD2 | TRBV12-3/TRBV12-4 | CASRWGTSVSEQYF | TGTGCCAGCAGATGGGGGACTAGCGTATCCGAGCAGTACTTC
TRBJ2-3 | . | . | TRBV7-2 | CASSLVTGDTQYF | TGTGCCAGCAGCTTAGTAACAGGGGATACGCAGTATTTT
TRBJ1-2 | . | TRBD1 | TRBV29-1 | CSVPDRAGAYGYTF | TGCAGCGTTCCCGACAGGGCGGGCGCTTATGGCTACACCTTC
TRBJ2-3 | . | TRBD2 | TRBV7-2 | CVSSFTTSGISTDTQYF | TGTGTCAGCAGCTTCACGACTAGCGGGATTAGCACAGATACGCAGTATTTT
TRBJ2-5 | many | TRBD2 | TRBV20-1 | CSAQEVRGLAGGETQYF | TGCAGTGCCCAGGAAGTAAGGGGACTAGCGGGAGGAGAGACCCAGTACTTC
TRBJ2-5 | few | . | TRBV20-1 | CSARPHTPGPGLNEQYF | TGCAGTGCTAGACCCCATACCCCGGGACCCGGCTTAAATGAGCAGTACTTC
TRBJ2-2 | . | . | TRBV20-1 | CSARPKGGQGNTGELFF | TGCAGTGCAAGACCGAAGGGGGGACAAGGAAACACCGGGGAGCTGTTTTTT
TRBJ2-3 | few | TRBD2 | TRBV10-3 | CAISDGLAGGTDTQYF | TGTGCCATCAGTGATGGACTAGCGGGAGGAACAGATACGCAGTATTTT
TRBJ2-2 | . | TRBD1 | TRBV28 | CASSLWSQGAQVGELFF | TGTGCCAGCAGTTTATGGTCCCAGGGGGCGCAGGTCGGGGAGCTGTTTTTT
TRBJ2-3 | . | . | TRBV27 | CASSWASADTDTQYF | TGTGCCAGCTCTTGGGCTAGCGCAGACACAGATACGCAGTATTTT
TRBJ2-6 | . | . | TRBV6-1 | CASSEDRSGANVLTF | TGTGCCAGCAGTGAGGACCGTTCAGGGGCCAACGTCCTGACTTTC
TRBJ2-7 | many | . | TRBV12-3/TRBV12-4 | CASSLGYEQYF | TGCGCCAGCAGCTTGGGATACGAGCAGTACTTC
TRBJ1-5 | . | . | TRBV12-3/TRBV12-4 | CASSLLGAGQPQHF | TGTGCCAGCAGTCTACTGGGGGCAGGACAGCCCCAGCATTTT
TRBJ1-5 | . | . | TRBV28 | CASSLLRGRYDQPQHF | TGTGCCAGCAGTTTATTACGGGGGCGCTACGATCAGCCCCAGCATTTT
TRBJ2-3 | many | TRBD2 | TRBV5-1 | CARRTSGSKTDTQYF | TGCGCCCGCCGGACTAGCGGGAGTAAGACAGATACGCAGTATTTT
TRBJ2-5 | . | TRBD1 | TRBV7-2 | CASSLAPHRGLRGETQYF | TGTGCCAGCAGCCTAGCCCCCCACAGGGGGCTCCGTGGGGAGACCCAGTACTTC
TRBJ2-4 | . | TRBD2 | TRBV12-3/TRBV12-4 | CASSVGTSMVAKNIQYF | TGTGCCAGCAGTGTCGGGACTAGCATGGTGGCCAAAAACATTCAGTACTTC
TRBJ2-3 | few | TRBD2 | TRBV7-9 | CASSERTSGRESDTQYF | TGTGCCAGCAGCGAGAGGACTAGCGGGAGGGAGTCAGATACGCAGTATTTT
TRBJ1-1 | . | . | TRBV10-3 | CATQGDGYTEAFF | TGTGCCACTCAGGGAGATGGGTACACTGAAGCTTTCTTT
TRBJ1-1 | . | . | TRBV12-3/TRBV12-4 | CASSLVKGGRTEAFF | TGTGCCAGCAGTTTAGTAAAGGGGGGGCGAACTGAAGCTTTCTTT
TRBJ2-7 | . | TRBD1 | TRBV27 | CASAPGQLYEQYF | TGTGCCAGCGCGCCGGGACAGCTCTACGAGCAGTACTTC
TRBJ2-1 | . | . | TRBV7-2 | CASSLVFLKAYEQFF | TGTGCCAGCAGCTTAGTTTTTCTCAAGGCTTATGAGCAGTTCTTC
TRBJ2-3 | few | TRBD2 | TRBV9 | CASSVAGLAGLDTQYF | TGTGCCAGCAGCGTAGCGGGACTAGCGGGACTAGATACGCAGTATTTT
TRBJ2-5 | . | . | TRBV29-1 | CSVVPPTGPETQYF | TGCAGCGTTGTTCCCCCAACAGGTCCCGAGACCCAGTACTTC
TRBJ2-1 | once | TRBD2 | TRBV20-1 | CSAWTSGRGETQFF | TGCAGTGCTTGGACTAGCGGGAGAGGAGAGACCCAGTTCTTC
TRBJ1-5 | few | . | TRBV2 | CASKRRDGNQPQHF | TGTGCCAGCAAACGCCGGGACGGCAATCAGCCCCAGCATTTT
TRBJ1-2 | few | . | TRBV28 | CASSDSNSGYTF | TGTGCCAGCAGTGACTCGAATAGTGGCTACACCTTC
TRBJ1-2 | few | TRBD1 | TRBV28 | CASSLWLVGQGAYGYTF | TGTGCCAGCAGTTTATGGTTGGTCGGTCAGGGGGCCTATGGCTACACCTTC
TRBJ2-7 | . | . | TRBV12-3/TRBV12-4 | CASSLALRAGHCEQYF | TGTGCCAGCAGTTTAGCTCTTAGGGCCGGACATTGCGAGCAGTACTTC
TRBJ2-7 | . | TRBD2 | TRBV6-2/TRBV6-3 | CASSGGVSYEQYF | TGTGCCAGCAGTGGGGGGGTTTCCTACGAGCAGTACTTC
TRBJ2-7 | few | . | TRBV24-1 | CATSDLHFVGKAQYF | TGTGCCACCAGTGATTTGCATTTTGTCGGCAAGGCCCAGTACTTC
TRBJ2-7 | many | . | TRBV12-3/TRBV12-4 | CASSNGGSSYEQYF | TGTGCCAGCAGTAATGGAGGGAGCTCCTACGAGCAGTACTTC
TRBJ2-3 | . | TRBD2 | TRBV2 | CASSDRAGGSTDTQYF | TGTGCCAGCAGTGATAGGGCGGGAGGGAGTACAGATACGCAGTATTTT
TRBJ2-7 | . | . | TRBV6-1 | CASRGLREQYF | TGTGCCAGCAGGGGACTTCGCGAGCAGTACTTC
TRBJ1-2 | . | . | TRBV7-9 | CASSLARLLHGGYTF | TGTGCCAGCAGCTTAGCCCGCCTCCTCCACGGGGGCTACACCTTC
TRBJ1-4 | few | . | TRBV5-1 | CASSVSGTNEKLFF | TGCGCCAGCAGCGTTTCCGGGACTAATGAAAAACTGTTTTTT
TRBJ2-7 | . | TRBD1 | TRBV20-1 | CSTGNRDRYDEQYF | TGCAGTACTGGAAACCGGGACAGGTACGACGAGCAGTACTTC
TRBJ2-4 | . | . | TRBV20-1 | CSARASGGQYF | TGCAGTGCTAGGGCTTCGGGGGGCCAGTACTTC
TRBJ1-2 | . | TRBD1 | TRBV29-1 | CSVEGSGTGQDNYGYTF | TGCAGCGTTGAAGGTTCCGGGACAGGGCAAGATAACTATGGCTACACCTTC
TRBJ2-3 | few | . | TRBV20-1 | CSARKESTDTQYF | TGCAGTGCTAGGAAGGAGAGCACAGATACGCAGTATTTT
TRBJ1-1 | . | . | TRBV6-1 | CASSEGQTEAFF | TGTGCCAGCAGTGAAGGGCAGACTGAAGCTTTCTTT